This T cell receptor beta chain was observed in a study of cytomegalovirus exposure and HLA in healthy donors. PCR employed 60 Vbeta and 13 Jbeta primers. The method was immunoSEQ multiplex PCR; TCRdb's version includes in-frame clones alone and lacks a portion of them. The sample contains under 200,000 clones, over 65% of which appear only once. Unmatched junction bases numbered 10, after V lost 1 base and J lost 5 bases. The CDR3 extends over 19 amino acids. Germline CDR1 reads LGHNA; CDR2 reads YNFKEQ. Donors were ostensibly healthy at sampling, although undocumented immune exposures were probable.

This sequence originates from a woman in her thirties in good health and CMV-seronegative. The sequenced sample consisted of PBMCs. J is TRBJ2-5 and V is TRBV4-2, with 16 bases that match TRBD2. CDR3 protein: CASSQVEGTSGRGGETQYF. The DNA of the CDR3 is TGTGCCAGCAGCCAAGTAGAAGGGACTAGCGGGAGGGGGGGGGAGACCCAGTACTTC.